The rows below give T cell receptor beta chains drawn from one sample of a study of blood T cells in healthy people across ages. TCRdb called the 5' RACE reads again in MiXCR, with one record for every CDR3 protein. The table includes 550,000 to 750,000 distinct CDR3 sequences, around 21% detected once. Sequencing input: blood. The receptor set was obtained from a man in his 70s in good health. CDR3s include the opening cysteine and the closing phenylalanine or tryptophan. A D gene is named only where the DNA matches it firmly. A row's size may be missing; if present it is once, few, many or a size class.

clone size,V gene,D gene,J gene,CDR3 protein,CDR3 DNA
-,TRBV19,-,TRBJ1-3,CASSQGGIGNTIYF,TGTGCCAGTAGTCAAGGGGGAATTGGAAACACCATATATTTT
-,TRBV7-3,-,TRBJ2-3,CASSAGSADTQYF,TGTGCCAGCAGCGCCGGGAGTGCAGATACGCAGTATTTT
-,TRBV20-1,-,TRBJ2-3,CSGSSEVTDTQYF,TGCAGTGGTTCTAGCGAGGTCACAGATACGCAGTATTTT
-,TRBV19,TRBD2,TRBJ2-1,CATRTSNNEQFF,TGTGCCACCCGGACTAGCAATAATGAGCAGTTCTTC
-,TRBV5-1,TRBD1,TRBJ2-7,CASSFRDSYEQYF,TGCGCCAGCAGCTTCCGGGACAGCTACGAGCAGTACTTC
-,TRBV29-1,-,TRBJ1-1,CSVPGHGDTEAFF,TGCAGCGTTCCGGGACATGGGGACACTGAAGCTTTCTTT
-,TRBV6-6,-,TRBJ1-4,CASSYSGLPPEKLFF,TGTGCCAGCAGTTACTCGGGCCTTCCGCCTGAAAAACTGTTTTTT
-,TRBV7-9,TRBD2,TRBJ2-7,CASSSNAGLAGIPSYEQYF,TGTGCCAGCAGCTCAAATGCGGGACTAGCGGGAATTCCGTCTTACGAGCAGTACTTC
-,TRBV7-9,TRBD2,TRBJ2-5,CASSGRLAQETQYF,TGTGCCAGCAGCGGACGACTAGCTCAAGAGACCCAGTACTTC
-,TRBV6-5,TRBD1,TRBJ1-6,CASSYGDRGGGLNSPLHF,TGTGCCAGCAGTTACGGGGACAGGGGAGGTGGATTGAATTCACCCCTCCACTTT
-,TRBV28,-,TRBJ2-2,CAGGAPSTGELFF,TGTGCCGGTGGGGCCCCGAGCACCGGGGAGCTGTTTTTT
-,TRBV18,-,TRBJ2-3,CASSRGSETDTQYF,TGTGCCAGCTCACGGGGTAGCGAAACAGATACGCAGTATTTT
-,TRBV29-1,-,TRBJ2-1,CIATTAYNEQFF,TGTATCGCTACGACCGCGTACAATGAGCAGTTCTTC
-,TRBV9,TRBD1,TRBJ1-2,CASSVATGQKNYGYTF,TGTGCCAGCAGCGTAGCGACGGGACAGAAGAACTATGGCTACACCTTC
-,TRBV13,TRBD2,TRBJ2-3,CASSFQRELVDTQYF,TGTGCCAGCAGCTTCCAGCGGGAGCTGGTAGATACGCAGTATTTT
many,TRBV7-2,-,TRBJ1-1,CASSPEGRPNTEAFF,TGTGCCAGCAGCCCAGAGGGCCGGCCCAACACTGAAGCTTTCTTT
few,TRBV10-3,TRBD1,TRBJ1-3,CAISETGTGSGNTIYF,TGTGCCATCAGTGAAACCGGGACAGGCTCTGGAAACACCATATATTTT
-,TRBV20-1,-,TRBJ2-7,CSAQDGDASSYEQYF,TGCAGTGCTCAAGACGGTGACGCGAGCTCCTACGAGCAGTACTTC
few,TRBV29-1,TRBD1,TRBJ2-7,CSVEDGTGVSEQYF,TGCAGCGTTGAAGATGGGACAGGGGTGAGTGAGCAGTACTTC
few,TRBV12-3/TRBV12-4,TRBD1,TRBJ2-5,CASSPGQGFQETQYF,TGTGCCAGCAGTCCGGGACAGGGTTTCCAAGAGACCCAGTACTTC
-,TRBV14,-,TRBJ1-6,CASSQDLDSPLHF,TGTGCCAGCAGCCAAGATCTGGATTCACCCCTCCACTTT
-,TRBV3-1,TRBD2,TRBJ2-7,CASSQGLAVYEQYF,TGTGCCAGCAGCCAGGGACTAGCGGTCTACGAGCAGTACTTC
-,TRBV5-1,-,TRBJ2-1,CASRVQLDNEQFF,TGCGCCAGCAGGGTCCAGCTTGACAATGAGCAGTTCTTC
-,TRBV6-5,-,TRBJ2-4,CASSYSNAAKNIQYF,TGTGCCAGCAGTTACTCAAACGCAGCCAAAAACATTCAGTACTTC
few,TRBV14,-,TRBJ2-7,CASSQSPSTGGYEQYF,TGTGCCAGCAGCCAATCCCCCTCGACGGGCGGGTACGAGCAGTACTTC
-,TRBV19,TRBD1,TRBJ1-2,CASRGDRATAGYTF,TGTGCCAGTAGGGGGGACAGAGCTACAGCTGGCTACACCTTC
few,TRBV28,-,TRBJ2-7,CASSPSFYEQYF,TGTGCCAGCAGTCCGAGTTTCTACGAGCAGTACTTC
-,TRBV7-9,-,TRBJ2-3,CASTPLASGADTQYF,TGTGCCAGCACTCCCCTAGCGTCCGGGGCGGATACGCAGTATTTT
-,TRBV3-1,-,TRBJ1-3,CASSQDLVGGNTIYF,TGTGCCAGCAGCCAAGATCTTGTAGGAGGAAACACCATATATTTT
-,TRBV7-2,-,TRBJ1-6,CASSIRVGSPLHF,TGTGCCAGCAGCATCAGGGTCGGTTCACCCCTCCACTTT
few,TRBV6-1,-,TRBJ2-7,CASSVKPRGEQYF,TGTGCCAGCAGCGTGAAACCCCGGGGCGAGCAGTACTTC
few,TRBV2,-,TRBJ2-7,CASSEQGSYEQYF,TGTGCCAGCAGTGAACAGGGGTCCTACGAGCAGTACTTC
many,TRBV5-1,TRBD2,TRBJ2-1,CASSLESSGFYNEQFF,TGCGCCAGCAGCTTGGAGTCTAGCGGATTCTACAATGAGCAGTTCTTC
once,TRBV7-4,TRBD2,TRBJ2-7,CASSLGRLAGIYEQYF,TGTGCCAGCAGCTTAGGTAGACTAGCGGGAATCTACGAGCAGTACTTC
-,TRBV20-1,-,TRBJ1-1,CSASIRVSDTEAFF,TGCAGTGCTAGTATCCGAGTGAGTGACACTGAAGCTTTCTTT
-,TRBV7-6,-,TRBJ2-2,CASSPSRAGELFF,TGTGCCAGCAGCCCCAGTCGAGCCGGGGAGCTGTTTTTT
-,TRBV29-1,-,TRBJ1-4,CSVERGGDGLFF,TGCAGCGTTGAAAGGGGGGGGGACGGACTGTTTTTT
-,TRBV5-1,TRBD2,TRBJ2-3,CASSKWASGSRDTQYF,TGCGCCAGCAGCAAATGGGCTAGCGGGAGTCGAGATACGCAGTATTTT
-,TRBV12-3/TRBV12-4,TRBD2,TRBJ2-1,CASRARTSGGVNEQFF,TGTGCCAGCAGAGCCCGGACTAGCGGGGGGGTAAATGAGCAGTTCTTC
-,TRBV12-3/TRBV12-4,-,TRBJ2-4,CASSFHRGGLAKNIQYF,TGTGCCAGCAGTTTCCACAGGGGGGGGCTAGCCAAAAACATTCAGTACTTC